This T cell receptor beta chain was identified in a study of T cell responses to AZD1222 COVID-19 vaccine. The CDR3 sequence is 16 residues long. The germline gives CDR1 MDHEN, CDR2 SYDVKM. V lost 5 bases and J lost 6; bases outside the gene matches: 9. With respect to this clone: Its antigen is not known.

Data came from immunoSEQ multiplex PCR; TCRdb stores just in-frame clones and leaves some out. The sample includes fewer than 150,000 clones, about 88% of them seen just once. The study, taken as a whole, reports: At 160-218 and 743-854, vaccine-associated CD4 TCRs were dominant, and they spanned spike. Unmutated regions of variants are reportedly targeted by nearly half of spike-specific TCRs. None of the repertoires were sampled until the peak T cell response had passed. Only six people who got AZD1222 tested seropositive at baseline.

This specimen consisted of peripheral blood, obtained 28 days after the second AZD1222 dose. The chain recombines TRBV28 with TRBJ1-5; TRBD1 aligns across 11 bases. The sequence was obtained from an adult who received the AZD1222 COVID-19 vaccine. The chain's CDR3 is CASSPRTGGIIQPQHF. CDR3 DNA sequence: TGTGCCAGCAGTCCAAGGACAGGGGGCATCATTCAGCCCCAGCATTTT.